This TCR beta chain is drawn from a study of blood T cell repertoires in COVID-19. Study summary: The analysed material was cDNA or gDNA that came from T cells, B-cell-depleted T cells, or PBMCs.

This clone was seen a handful of times. Original analysis: Reference gene primer amplification in the assay estimated nucleated cell counts. The protocol was immunoSEQ multiplex PCR, while the TCRdb copy is restricted to in-frame clones and leaves out a portion. V, J and clone size derive from that table, while D and trimming were established from the DNA sequence. The profile covers 55,000 to 85,000 clones, with 88% appearing a single time and roughly 5.5% taken by the ten largest. V lost 3 bases and J 2 bases, leaving 11 bases between the germline ends. The CDR3 extends over 14 amino acids. Germline-derived CDR1 and CDR2 are MNHNS and SASEGT.

This receptor was taken from a human donor in a cohort sampled during active COVID-19. The material sequenced was peripheral blood. The chain links TRBV6-1 to TRBJ2-7, with no clear D. The DNA for the CDR3 is TGTGCCAGCAGTGAGGTCAGTCCAGCCTACGAGCAGTACTTC. Translated: CASSEVSPAYEQYF.